This T cell receptor beta chain was retrieved from a study of T cell repertoires in ileal Crohn's disease. About the study: At surgery, 30% to 40% of patients smoked, with median disease duration about eight years. Study-level points and caveats: Compared with CD4 T cells, sorted CD8 cells carried more expanded clones. Clonality above 26.8% at surgery always came with endoscopic recurrence.

Time point specified: neoterminal ileum biopsy at postoperative endoscopy, about 6 months after surgery. This clone has a single count. The antigen remains undetermined. The CDR3 has 15 residues. Germline V gene data show CDR1 as SGHTA and CDR2 as FQGNSA. V trimming: 6 bases; J trimming: 0 bases; junction bases outside the gene matches: 3. Produced via immunoSEQ multiplex PCR; TCRdb's table is partial and in-frame only. The repertoire has about 11,000 clones, over 55% of them found once; the top ten carry less than 8.5%. The chain combines TRBV7-2 with TRBJ2-1; TRBD2 aligns across 9 bases. The sample was ileal tissue. This receptor was identified in an adult with Crohn's disease. CDR3 sequence: CASRPSGNSYNEQFF. The CDR3 DNA follows: TGTGCCAGCAGACCTAGCGGGAACTCCTACAATGAGCAGTTCTTC.